The 16 T cell receptor beta chains below come from one sample, sequenced in a study of blood T cell repertoires in COVID-19. Using immunoSEQ multiplex PCR, the repertoire was profiled, and TCRdb retains in-frame clones only, with some absent. The data show around 70,000 clones, with more than 75% seen just once and approximately 30% held by the top ten. Sequencing was performed on peripheral blood. These receptors originate from a woman at least 80 years old with active or convalescent COVID-19.

The CDR3 DNA follows: TGTGCCAGCAGCTCAAGGGTAGGGACAGGGGTCGCTGAAGCTTTCTTT. It encodes CASSSRVGTGVAEAFF. The V gene is TRBV7-3, the J gene TRBJ1-1; 10 bases map to TRBD1. The trim removed 4 bases at V and 6 bases at J, leaving 11 bases unmatched. The CDR3 is 16 residues long. Germline lookup yields CDR1 SGHTA and CDR2 FQGTGA. Filled out from reference TRBV7-3 and TRBJ1-1, the complete variable domain reads GAGVSQTPSNKVTEKGKYVELRCDPISGHTALYWYRQSLGQGPEFLIYFQGTGAADDSGLPNDRFFAVRPEGSVSTLKIQRTERGDSAVYLCASSSRVGTGVAEAFFGQGTRLTVV.

This clone showed up just a few times. This chain joins TRBV21-1 and TRBJ1-3; the DNA was not compared with TRBD1, the D call given in the table. TRBV21-1 is designated a pseudogene. The CDR3 has 14 residues. In DNA form, the CDR3 reads TGTGCCAGCAGCAAAGTGGCATTCAGAAACACCATATATTTT. It codes for CASSKVAFRNTIYF.

This sequence joins TRBV12-3 or TRBV12-4 and TRBJ1-5; D gene uncertain. Trimming stripped 5 bases from V and 4 bases from J, with 6 bases between. The CDR3 extends over 12 amino acids. For the CDR3, the DNA is TGTGCCAGCAGTCGAGTTAATCAGCCCCAGCATTTT. This codes for CASSRVNQPQHF.

V gene TRBV27 combines with J gene TRBJ1-5, with D tentatively TRBD1 (5 bases). This CDR3 comprises 12 residues. Germline CDR1 is MNHEY and CDR2 is SMNVEV (reference sequence). The V end was cut by 6 bases, the J end by 7 bases, with 10 bases between. The chain's CDR3 is CASRSGFQPQHF. CDR3 coding DNA: TGTGCCAGCAGATCAGGGTTCCAGCCCCAGCATTTT.

V gene TRBV6-5 combines with J gene TRBJ1-3; D is undetermined. The V and J ends lost 7 bases and 5 bases respectively, with 12 bases between them. The CDR3 consists of 13 residues. Germline V gene sequence: CDR1 MNHEY, CDR2 SVGAGI. This CDR3 is CASTGSMRNTIYF. The CDR3 coding sequence is TGTGCCAGCACCGGGTCGATGAGAAACACCATATATTTT.

V and J are TRBV5-8 and TRBJ1-5; D is possibly TRBD1 (6 bases). Germline-derived CDR1 and CDR2 are SGHTS and YDEGEE. There are 16 residues in the CDR3. The ends were cut back, 5 bases at V and 1 base at J, with 16 bases in the middle. The CDR3 region is CASRNPQGGSNQPQHF. The CDR3, as DNA: TGTGCCAGCAGAAACCCACAGGGAGGGAGCAATCAGCCCCAGCATTTT.

J is TRBJ1-2 and V is TRBV9; 8 bases agree with TRBD1. The length of the CDR3 is 13 residues. Germline lookup yields CDR1 SGDLS and CDR2 YYNGEE. J was trimmed by 7 bases and V by 6 bases; bases with no gene match: 8. The CDR3 protein is CASNPQGAGGYTF. The CDR3 bases are TGTGCCAGCAACCCGCAGGGGGCTGGTGGCTACACCTTC.

The CDR3 DNA reads as TGTGCCAGCAAAATAGCTAGCCATCTCGGGACCCAGTACTTC. The encoded protein is CASKIASHLGTQYF. The chain uses TRBV7-2 and TRBJ2-5; D might be TRBD2 (5 bases). Germline V gives CDR1 SGHTA, CDR2 FQGNSA. The CDR3 totals 14 residues. Trimming removed 7 bases at V and 7 bases at J, with 19 bases between.

This clone was picked up one time. The chain has TRBV27 and TRBJ1-1, with TRBD1 matching over 7 bases. Germline lookup yields CDR1 MNHEY and CDR2 SMNVEV (reference sequence). Trimming at V came to 6 bases and at J to 3 bases, leaving 7 bases not matched to a gene. This CDR3 region has 14 residues. CDR3 amino acids: CASSLARGDTEAFF. The CDR3, as DNA: TGTGCCAGCAGCCTTGCCAGGGGGGACACTGAAGCTTTCTTT.

The chain uses TRBV27 and TRBJ2-5; D is perhaps TRBD1 (5 bases). The CDR3 covers 13 residues. Trimming cost V 8 bases and J 7 bases, with 17 bases left between them. The germline V gene has CDR1 MNHEY and CDR2 SMNVEV (reference sequence). This CDR3 reads CASSVLGPGTQYF. DNA of the CDR3: TGTGCCAGCTCGGTTTTGGGGCCCGGGACCCAGTACTTC.

The genes are TRBV20-1 and TRBJ2-3; 9 bases are a match to TRBD2. There are 17 residues in the CDR3. Germline V lookup: CDR1 DFQATT, CDR2 SNEGSKA (reference sequence). Trimming took 3 bases from V and 0 from J; bases not matched to a gene: 10. Here the CDR3 reads CSASLRGGELSTDTQYF. The CDR3 DNA reads TGCAGTGCTAGTTTGCGGGGGGGTGAGCTTAGCACAGATACGCAGTATTTT.

The chain is built from TRBV2 and TRBJ1-5, with 7 bases lining up with TRBD1. V trimming: 1 base; J trimming: 0 bases; junction bases outside the gene matches: 9. The CDR3 contains 18 residues. The germline V gene has CDR1 SNHLY and CDR2 FYNNEI. The CDR3 DNA sequence: TGTGCCAGCAGTGAAGGACAGGGAGCGGACTATAGCAATCAGCCCCAGCATTTT. It is translated as CASSEGQGADYSNQPQHF.

This chain links TRBV6-2 or TRBV6-3 with TRBJ2-5; possibly TRBD2 for D (5 bases). This CDR3 is built from 14 residues. Germline lookup yields CDR1 MNHEY and CDR2 SVGEGT. The germline V and J ends were trimmed by 0 bases and 9 bases, with 14 bases remaining between them. In DNA form, the CDR3 reads TGTGCCAGCAGTTACTCTGCGGGCCGAGCGGCCCAGTACTTC. Its translation: CASSYSAGRAAQYF.

The chain is built from TRBV3-1 (or the pseudogene TRBV3-2) and TRBJ1-3; 8 bases fit TRBD1. Germline assignment: CDR1 LGHDT and CDR2 YNNKEL (reference sequence). CDR3 size: 13 residues. Trimming cost V 2 bases and J 8 bases; bases outside gene matches: 2. CDR3 sequence reads: CASSQQGADTIYF. The CDR3 nucleotides read TGTGCCAGCAGCCAACAGGGGGCCGACACCATATATTTT.

This chain uses TRBV9 with TRBJ1-3; a weak D match, TRBD1 (6 bases). The CDR3 has 18 amino acids. Between the trimmed V and J ends, which lost 0 bases and 2 bases, there was a span of 18 bases. Germline V CDR1 and CDR2: SGDLS, YYNGEE. The CDR3 region is CASSVAPGEVKAGNTIYF. The CDR3, as DNA: TGTGCCAGCAGCGTAGCTCCAGGGGAAGTTAAGGCTGGAAACACCATATATTTT.

The rearrangement uses TRBV29-1 and TRBJ2-1; no clear D gene. The CDR3 is 13 amino acids. Looked up from germline, CDR1 is SQVTM and CDR2 is ANQGSEA. V gave up 6 bases and J gave up 0 bases, with 9 bases separating them. CDR3 bases: TGCAGCGTCGCCCCGGGCTCCTACAATGAGCAGTTCTTC. Translation gives CSVAPGSYNEQFF.